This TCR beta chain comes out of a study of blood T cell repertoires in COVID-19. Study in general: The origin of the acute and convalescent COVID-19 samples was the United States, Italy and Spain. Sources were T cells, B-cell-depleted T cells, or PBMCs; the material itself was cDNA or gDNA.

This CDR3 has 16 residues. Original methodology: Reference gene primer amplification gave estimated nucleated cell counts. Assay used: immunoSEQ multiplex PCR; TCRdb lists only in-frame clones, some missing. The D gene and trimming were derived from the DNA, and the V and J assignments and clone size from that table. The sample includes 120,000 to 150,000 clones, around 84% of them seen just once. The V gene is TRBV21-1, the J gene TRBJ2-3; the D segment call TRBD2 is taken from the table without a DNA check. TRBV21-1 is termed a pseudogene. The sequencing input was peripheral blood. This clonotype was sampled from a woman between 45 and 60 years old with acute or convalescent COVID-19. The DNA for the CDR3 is TGTGCCAGCAGCCCTCTAGCGGGGGGGGGAACAGATACGCAGTATTTT. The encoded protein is CASSPLAGGGTDTQYF.